A single T cell receptor beta chain is shown here with its context. The CDR3 consists of 15 residues. Germline CDR1 reads KGHSH; CDR2 reads LQKENI. V was trimmed by 4 bases and J by 1 base, leaving 13 bases between them. This sample is drawn from a study of control samples from healthy donors and cancer patients. Method: immunoSEQ multiplex PCR; TCRdb's copy keeps in-frame clones and lacks some. The top ten hold almost 40% of the sample, which has approximately 130,000 clones, 89% seen once. V gene TRBV18 combines with J gene TRBJ1-1; D gene unclear. The sample taken for sequencing was blood. The receptor was derived from a man in his forties or fifties in good health. CDR3 coding DNA: TGTGCCAGCTCACTCACGGGTGTTACGAACACTGAAGCTTTCTTT. Its protein is CASSLTGVTNTEAFF.